This is a list of T cell receptor beta chains from one sample in a study of T-cell reconstitution after alpha-beta-depleted transplantation in children. Using its own MiXCR run on the PCR reads, TCRdb lists one record per CDR3 protein. This table has about 300,000 distinct CDR3 sequences, almost 8% appearing once. Sequencing was performed on peripheral blood, taken 360 days after TCRalphabeta/CD19-depleted stem cell transplant. These receptors came from a female patient aged 2-10 years who had a stem cell transplant for Fanconi anemia, so the T cells may come from the graft donor. The CDR3 runs from the conserved cysteine through the conserved F or W. Fields, in order: J gene, V gene, clone size, D gene, CDR3 protein, CDR3 DNA. A D gene is named only where the DNA matches it firmly. Size is stated for part of the rows, as once, few or many counts, or as a class when the clone is expanded.

j_gene: TRBJ1-5; v_gene: TRBV15; abundance: many; d_gene: .; CDR3aa: CATSSPGLNQPQHF; CDR3nt: TGTGCCACCAGCAGCCCGGGCCTCAATCAGCCCCAGCATTTT
j_gene: TRBJ1-1; v_gene: TRBV5-1; abundance: many; d_gene: .; CDR3aa: CASSLLGKNTEAFF; CDR3nt: TGCGCCAGCAGCTTGTTAGGGAAGAACACTGAAGCTTTCTTT
j_gene: TRBJ2-1; v_gene: TRBV7-8; abundance: many; d_gene: .; CDR3aa: CASSLGRLGVNEQFF; CDR3nt: TGTGCCAGCAGCTTAGGAAGGCTAGGGGTCAATGAGCAGTTCTTC
j_gene: TRBJ2-5; v_gene: TRBV30; abundance: few; d_gene: TRBD1; CDR3aa: CAWSIPDRGGQTQYF; CDR3nt: TGTGCCTGGAGCATCCCCGACAGGGGTGGACAGACCCAGTACTTC
j_gene: TRBJ2-1; v_gene: TRBV11-2; abundance: few; d_gene: .; CDR3aa: CASSSRTDRDEQFF; CDR3nt: TGTGCCAGCAGCTCCAGGACCGACCGGGATGAGCAGTTCTTC
j_gene: TRBJ2-1; v_gene: TRBV20-1; abundance: many; d_gene: TRBD2; CDR3aa: CSALGASGDYNEQFF; CDR3nt: TGCAGTGCTTTAGGGGCTAGCGGGGACTACAATGAGCAGTTCTTC
j_gene: TRBJ2-5; v_gene: TRBV20-1; abundance: .; d_gene: TRBD2; CDR3aa: CSAKRGNGGEETQYF; CDR3nt: TGCAGTGCCAAGAGGGGGAACGGGGGGGAAGAGACCCAGTACTTC
j_gene: TRBJ1-2; v_gene: TRBV7-3; abundance: many; d_gene: .; CDR3aa: CASSPGGANHYGYTF; CDR3nt: TGTGCCAGCAGCCCAGGTGGGGCTAACCACTATGGCTACACCTTC
j_gene: TRBJ2-1; v_gene: TRBV24-1; abundance: many; d_gene: TRBD2; CDR3aa: CATSEIDRLAGEQFF; CDR3nt: TGTGCCACCAGTGAAATTGACAGACTAGCGGGGGAGCAGTTCTTC
j_gene: TRBJ2-7; v_gene: TRBV7-2; abundance: many; d_gene: TRBD2; CDR3aa: CASSLVGLAAYEQYF; CDR3nt: TGTGCCAGCAGCTTAGTGGGACTAGCGGCCTACGAGCAGTACTTC
j_gene: TRBJ2-2; v_gene: TRBV11-1; abundance: .; d_gene: TRBD2; CDR3aa: CASSVPGLAAQTNTGELFF; CDR3nt: TGTGCCAGCAGCGTGCCGGGACTAGCGGCGCAGACGAACACCGGGGAGCTGTTTTTT
j_gene: TRBJ1-4; v_gene: TRBV12-3/TRBV12-4; abundance: many; d_gene: TRBD1; CDR3aa: CASRGQGNEKLFF; CDR3nt: TGTGCCAGCCGGGGACAGGGTAATGAAAAACTGTTTTTT
j_gene: TRBJ1-4; v_gene: TRBV20-1; abundance: .; d_gene: .; CDR3aa: CSARRQVGEKLFF; CDR3nt: TGCAGTGCTAGACGACAGGTGGGAGAAAAACTGTTTTTT
j_gene: TRBJ1-1; v_gene: TRBV5-1; abundance: many; d_gene: TRBD1; CDR3aa: CASHPGQENTEAFF; CDR3nt: TGCGCCAGCCATCCGGGACAGGAGAACACTGAAGCTTTCTTT
j_gene: TRBJ1-2; v_gene: TRBV5-1; abundance: many; d_gene: .; CDR3aa: CASSQVGLGYTF; CDR3nt: TGCGCCAGCAGCCAAGTTGGACTTGGCTACACCTTC
j_gene: TRBJ2-3; v_gene: TRBV6-2/TRBV6-3; abundance: many; d_gene: .; CDR3aa: CASRGAATDTQYF; CDR3nt: TGTGCCAGCAGAGGAGCGGCCACAGATACGCAGTATTTT
j_gene: TRBJ1-2; v_gene: TRBV4-3; abundance: few; d_gene: .; CDR3aa: CASSQDRGFFYGYTF; CDR3nt: TGCGCCAGCAGCCAAGACAGAGGTTTCTTCTATGGCTACACCTTC
j_gene: TRBJ2-5; v_gene: TRBV20-1; abundance: few; d_gene: .; CDR3aa: CSARDRDQETQYF; CDR3nt: TGCAGTGCTAGAGACAGGGACCAAGAGACCCAGTACTTC
j_gene: TRBJ2-7; v_gene: TRBV29-1; abundance: many; d_gene: TRBD2; CDR3aa: CSVTSESYEQYF; CDR3nt: TGCAGCGTTACTAGCGAGTCCTACGAGCAGTACTTC
j_gene: TRBJ2-7; v_gene: TRBV5-1; abundance: many; d_gene: TRBD2; CDR3aa: CASSFDTAGGTRYEQYF; CDR3nt: TGCGCCAGCAGCTTCGACACCGCGGGAGGGACACGCTACGAGCAGTACTTC
j_gene: TRBJ2-3; v_gene: TRBV7-3; abundance: few; d_gene: TRBD2; CDR3aa: CASSPRGAETDTQYF; CDR3nt: TGTGCCAGCAGCCCGCGGGGGGCCGAGACAGATACGCAGTATTTT
j_gene: TRBJ2-1; v_gene: TRBV11-3; abundance: .; d_gene: .; CDR3aa: CASDIPGAERRNEQFF; CDR3nt: TGTGCCAGCGATATCCCTGGGGCCGAGCGCCGCAATGAGCAGTTCTTC
j_gene: TRBJ2-6; v_gene: TRBV9; abundance: few; d_gene: .; CDR3aa: CASSVAAGFRANVLTF; CDR3nt: TGTGCCAGCAGCGTAGCCGCGGGGTTTCGGGCCAACGTCCTGACTTTC